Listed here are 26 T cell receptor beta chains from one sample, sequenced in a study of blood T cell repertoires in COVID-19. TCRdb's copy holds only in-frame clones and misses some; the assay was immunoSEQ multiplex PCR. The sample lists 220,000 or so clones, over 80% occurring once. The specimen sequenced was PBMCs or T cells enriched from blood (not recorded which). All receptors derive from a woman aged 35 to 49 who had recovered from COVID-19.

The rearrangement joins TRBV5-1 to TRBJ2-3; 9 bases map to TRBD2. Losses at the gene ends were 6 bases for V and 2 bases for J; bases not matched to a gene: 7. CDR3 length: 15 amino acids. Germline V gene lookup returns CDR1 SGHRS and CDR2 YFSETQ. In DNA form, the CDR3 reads TGCGCCAGCACCACGACTAGCGGATACACAGATACGCAGTATTTT. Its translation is CASTTTSGYTDTQYF.

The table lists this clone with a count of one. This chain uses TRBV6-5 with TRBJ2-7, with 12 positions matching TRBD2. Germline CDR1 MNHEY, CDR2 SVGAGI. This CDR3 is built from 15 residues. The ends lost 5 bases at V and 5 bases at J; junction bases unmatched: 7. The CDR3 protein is CASSRRLAGVHEQYV. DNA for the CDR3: TGTGCCAGCAGTCGACGACTAGCGGGAGTCCACGAGCAGTACGTC.

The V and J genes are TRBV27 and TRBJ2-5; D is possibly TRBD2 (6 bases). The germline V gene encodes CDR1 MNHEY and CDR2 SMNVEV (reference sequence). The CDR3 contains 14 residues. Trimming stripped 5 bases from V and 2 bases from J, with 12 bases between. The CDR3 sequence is CASSPGTSQETQYF. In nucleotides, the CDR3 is TGTGCCAGCAGTCCCGGGACTTCACAAGAGACCCAGTACTTC.

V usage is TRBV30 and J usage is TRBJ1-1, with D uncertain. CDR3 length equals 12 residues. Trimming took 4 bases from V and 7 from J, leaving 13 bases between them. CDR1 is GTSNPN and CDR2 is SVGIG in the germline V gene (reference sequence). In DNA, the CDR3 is TGTGCCTGGACCGCACTAAGTTTTGAAGCTTTCTTT. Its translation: CAWTALSFEAFF. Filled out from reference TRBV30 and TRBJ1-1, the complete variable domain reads SQTIHQWPATLVQPVGSPLSLECTVEGTSNPNLYWYRQAAGRGLQLLFYSVGIGQISSEVPQNLSASRPQDRQFILSSKKLLLSDSGFYLCAWTALSFEAFFGQGTRLTVV.

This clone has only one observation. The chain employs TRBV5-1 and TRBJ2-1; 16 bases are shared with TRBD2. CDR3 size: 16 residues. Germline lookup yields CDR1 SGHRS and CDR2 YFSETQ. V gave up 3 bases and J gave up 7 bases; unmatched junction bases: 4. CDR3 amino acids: CASSSPGLAGGNEQFF. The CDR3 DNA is TGCGCCAGCAGCTCACCGGGACTAGCGGGAGGGAATGAGCAGTTCTTC.

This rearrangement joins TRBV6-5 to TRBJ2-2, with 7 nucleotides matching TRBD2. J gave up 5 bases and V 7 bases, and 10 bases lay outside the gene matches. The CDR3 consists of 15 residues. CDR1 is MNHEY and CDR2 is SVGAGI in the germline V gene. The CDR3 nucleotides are TGTGCCAGCACCCGAGCGGGATTCGGGACCGGGGAGCTGTTTTTT. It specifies CASTRAGFGTGELFF.

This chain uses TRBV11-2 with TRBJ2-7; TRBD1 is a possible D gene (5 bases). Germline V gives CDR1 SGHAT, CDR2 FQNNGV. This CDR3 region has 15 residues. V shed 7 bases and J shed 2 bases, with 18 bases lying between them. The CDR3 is CASKGSKHSTYEQYF. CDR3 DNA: TGTGCCAGCAAGGGGTCGAAACACAGCACCTACGAGCAGTACTTC.

CDR3 sequence reads: CASSRTPGLDTEAFF. The CDR3 DNA sequence: TGTGCCAGCAGCAGAACCCCAGGGTTGGACACTGAAGCTTTCTTT. V gene TRBV7-2 combines with J gene TRBJ1-1, with D possibly being TRBD1 (5 bases). Germline V gene lookup returns CDR1 SGHTA and CDR2 FQGNSA. This CDR3 contains 15 residues. V lost 5 bases, J lost 3 bases, and 16 bases lay in between.

The CDR3 spells CASSEGAGAVNEQFF. The CDR3 nucleotides are TGCGCCAGCAGTGAGGGGGCAGGGGCGGTCAATGAGCAGTTCTTC. The rearrangement joins TRBV10-1 to TRBJ2-1; TRBD1 might be the D (6 bases). The ends were cut back, 2 bases at V and 6 bases at J, with 14 bases in the middle. This CDR3 is built from 15 residues. CDR1 WNHNN and CDR2 SYGVQD come from the germline V gene (reference sequence).

The CDR3 here is CASSIERRDTQYF. The CDR3 nucleotides are TGTGCCAGTAGTATCGAACGTAGAGATACGCAGTATTTT. J is TRBJ2-3 and V is TRBV19; D gene uncertain. The V and J ends lost 3 bases and 5 bases respectively, with 9 bases between them. The germline V gene has CDR1 LNHDA and CDR2 SQIVND (reference sequence). The CDR3 has 13 residues.

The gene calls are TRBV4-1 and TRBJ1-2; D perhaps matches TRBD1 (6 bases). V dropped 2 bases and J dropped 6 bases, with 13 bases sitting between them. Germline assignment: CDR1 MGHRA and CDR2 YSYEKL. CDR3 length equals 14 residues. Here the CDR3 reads CASSQYIRTDGYTF. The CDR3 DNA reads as TGCGCCAGCAGCCAATATATTAGGACAGATGGCTACACCTTC.

CDR3 amino acids: CASSGQLAGRTYEQYV. CDR3 DNA: TGTGCCAGCAGTGGGCAACTAGCGGGGCGTACCTACGAGCAGTACGTC. The chain has TRBV6-4 and TRBJ2-7, with 10 bases that match TRBD2. The V gene's germline CDR1 is MRHNA and CDR2 SNTAGT. With 4 bases clipped from V and 2 bases from J, the junction kept 8 bases outside the gene matches. CDR3 length: 16 residues.

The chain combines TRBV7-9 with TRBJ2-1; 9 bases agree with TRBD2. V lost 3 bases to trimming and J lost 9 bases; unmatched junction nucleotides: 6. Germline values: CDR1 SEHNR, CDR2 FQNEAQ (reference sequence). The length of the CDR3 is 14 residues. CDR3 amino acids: CASSFSGRIGEQFF. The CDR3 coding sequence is TGTGCCAGCAGCTTTAGCGGGAGAATTGGTGAGCAGTTCTTC.

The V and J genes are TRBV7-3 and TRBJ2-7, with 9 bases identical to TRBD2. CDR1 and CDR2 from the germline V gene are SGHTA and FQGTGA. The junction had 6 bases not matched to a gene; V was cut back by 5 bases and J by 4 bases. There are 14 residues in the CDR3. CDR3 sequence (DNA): TGTGCCAGCAGCCCAGCGGGAGGAGTTTACGAGCAGTACTTC. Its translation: CASSPAGGVYEQYF.

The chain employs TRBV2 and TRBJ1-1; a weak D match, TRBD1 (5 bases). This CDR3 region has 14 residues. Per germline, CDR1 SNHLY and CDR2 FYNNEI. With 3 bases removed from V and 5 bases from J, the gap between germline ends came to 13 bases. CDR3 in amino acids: CASSDTGGRTEAFF. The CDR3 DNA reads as TGTGCCAGCAGTGATACGGGGGGAAGGACTGAAGCTTTCTTT.

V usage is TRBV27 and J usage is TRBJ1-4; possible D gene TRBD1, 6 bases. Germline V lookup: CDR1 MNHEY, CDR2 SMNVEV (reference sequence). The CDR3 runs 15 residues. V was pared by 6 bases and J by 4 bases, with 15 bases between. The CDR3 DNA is TGTGCCAGCAGAAAGCGGACAGACAGTAATGAAAAACTGTTTTTT. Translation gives CASRKRTDSNEKLFF.

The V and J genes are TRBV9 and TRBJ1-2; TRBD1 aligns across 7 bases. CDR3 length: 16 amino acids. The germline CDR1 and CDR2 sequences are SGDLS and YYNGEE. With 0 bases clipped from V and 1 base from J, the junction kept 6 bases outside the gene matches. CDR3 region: CASSVGLGQINYGYTF. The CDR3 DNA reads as TGTGCCAGCAGCGTAGGTTTGGGACAGATTAACTATGGCTACACCTTC.

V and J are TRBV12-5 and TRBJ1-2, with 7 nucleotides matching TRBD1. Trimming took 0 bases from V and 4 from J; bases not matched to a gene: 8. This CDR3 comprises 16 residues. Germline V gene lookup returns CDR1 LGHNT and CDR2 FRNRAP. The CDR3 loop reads CASGLVVGTAGYGYTF. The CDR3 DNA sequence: TGTGCTAGTGGTTTGGTAGTAGGGACAGCGGGCTATGGCTACACCTTC.

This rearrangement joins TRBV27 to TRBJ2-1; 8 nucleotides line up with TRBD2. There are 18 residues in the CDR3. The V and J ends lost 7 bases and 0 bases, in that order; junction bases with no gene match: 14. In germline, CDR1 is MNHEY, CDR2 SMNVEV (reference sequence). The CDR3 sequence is CASNDSAGGPPSYNEQFF. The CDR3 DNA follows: TGTGCCAGCAATGATTCGGCGGGAGGTCCTCCCTCCTACAATGAGCAGTTCTTC.

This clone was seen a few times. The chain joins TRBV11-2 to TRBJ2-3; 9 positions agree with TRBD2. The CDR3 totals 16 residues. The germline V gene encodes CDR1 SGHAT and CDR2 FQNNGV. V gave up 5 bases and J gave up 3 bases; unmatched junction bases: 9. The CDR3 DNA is TGTGCCAGCAGCGACTTTAGCGGGAGAGGAACAGATACGCAGTATTTT. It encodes CASSDFSGRGTDTQYF.

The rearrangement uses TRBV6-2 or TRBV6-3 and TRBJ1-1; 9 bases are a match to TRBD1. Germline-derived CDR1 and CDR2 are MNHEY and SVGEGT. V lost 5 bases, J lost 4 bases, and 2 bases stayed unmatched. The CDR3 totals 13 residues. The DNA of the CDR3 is TGTGCCAGCAGTGTACAGGGGGCCACTGAAGCTTTCTTT. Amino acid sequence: CASSVQGATEAFF.

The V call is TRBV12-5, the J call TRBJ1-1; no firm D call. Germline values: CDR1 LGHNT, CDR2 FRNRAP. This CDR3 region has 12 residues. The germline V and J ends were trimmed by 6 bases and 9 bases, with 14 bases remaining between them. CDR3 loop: CASGPNRVQAFF. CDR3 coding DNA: TGTGCTAGTGGACCCAACCGGGTCCAAGCTTTCTTT. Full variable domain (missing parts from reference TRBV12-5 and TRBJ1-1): DARVTQTPRHKVTEMGQEVTMRCQPILGHNTVFWYRQTMMQGLELLAYFRNRAPLDDSGMPKDRFSAEMPDATLATLKIQPSEPRDSAVYFCASGPNRVQAFFGQGTRLTVV.

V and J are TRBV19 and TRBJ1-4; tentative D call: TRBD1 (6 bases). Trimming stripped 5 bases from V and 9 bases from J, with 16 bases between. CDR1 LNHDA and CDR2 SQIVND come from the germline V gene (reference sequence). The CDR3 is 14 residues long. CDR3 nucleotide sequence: TGTGCCAGTAGTCCAGGACAGAGAATGCAAAAACTGTTTTTT. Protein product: CASSPGQRMQKLFF. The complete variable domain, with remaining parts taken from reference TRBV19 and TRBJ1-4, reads DGGITQSPKYLFRKEGQNVTLSCEQNLNHDAMYWYRQDPGQGLRLIYYSQIVNDFQKGDIAEGYSVSREKKESFPLTVTSAQKNPTAFYLCASSPGQRMQKLFFGSGTQLSVL.

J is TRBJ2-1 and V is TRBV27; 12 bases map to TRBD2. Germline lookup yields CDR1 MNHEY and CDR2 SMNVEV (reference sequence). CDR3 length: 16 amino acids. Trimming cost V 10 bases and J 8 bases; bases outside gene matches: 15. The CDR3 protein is CATQTPWTSGIYEQFF. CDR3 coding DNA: TGTGCCACACAGACCCCATGGACTAGCGGGATTTATGAGCAGTTCTTC.

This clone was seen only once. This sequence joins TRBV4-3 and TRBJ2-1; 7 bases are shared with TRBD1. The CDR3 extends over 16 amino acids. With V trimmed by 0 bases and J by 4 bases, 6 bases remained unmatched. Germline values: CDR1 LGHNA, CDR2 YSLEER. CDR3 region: CASSQDRDRRYNEQFF. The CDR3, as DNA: TGCGCCAGCAGCCAAGACCGGGACAGAAGGTACAATGAGCAGTTCTTC.

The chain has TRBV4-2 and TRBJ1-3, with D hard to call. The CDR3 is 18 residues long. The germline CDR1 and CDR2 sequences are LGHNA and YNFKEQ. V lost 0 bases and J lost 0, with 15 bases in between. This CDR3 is CASSQDPKYSGSGNTIYF. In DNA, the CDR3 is TGTGCCAGCAGCCAAGATCCCAAATACAGCGGCTCTGGAAACACCATATATTTT.